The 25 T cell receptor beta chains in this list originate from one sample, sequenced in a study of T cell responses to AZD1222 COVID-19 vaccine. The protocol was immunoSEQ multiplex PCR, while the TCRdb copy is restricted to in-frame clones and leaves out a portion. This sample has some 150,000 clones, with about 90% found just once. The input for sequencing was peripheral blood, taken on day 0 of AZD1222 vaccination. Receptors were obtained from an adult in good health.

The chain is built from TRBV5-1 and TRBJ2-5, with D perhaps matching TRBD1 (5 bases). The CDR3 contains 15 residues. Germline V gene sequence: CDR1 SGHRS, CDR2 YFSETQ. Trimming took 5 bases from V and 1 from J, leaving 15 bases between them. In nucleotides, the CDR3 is TGCGCCAGCAGGGAGCTAGTAGGGGCCCAAGAGACCCAGTACTTC. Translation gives CASRELVGAQETQYF. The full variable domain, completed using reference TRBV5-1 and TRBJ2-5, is KAGVTQTPRYLIKTRGQQVTLSCSPISGHRSVSWYQQTPGQGLQFLFEYFSETQRNKGNFPGRFSGRQFSNSRSEMNVSTLELGDSALYLCASRELVGAQETQYFGPGTRLLVL.

The CDR3: CASSSTKAGANVLTF. CDR3 coding DNA: TGTGCCAGCAGCTCCACCAAGGCTGGGGCCAACGTCCTGACTTTC. The rearrangement uses TRBV13 and TRBJ2-6; D is undetermined. The germline gives CDR1 PRHDT, CDR2 FYEKMQ (reference sequence). The CDR3 is 15 amino acids. The V gene lost 4 bases and the J gene lost 2 bases, with 9 bases spanning the gap.

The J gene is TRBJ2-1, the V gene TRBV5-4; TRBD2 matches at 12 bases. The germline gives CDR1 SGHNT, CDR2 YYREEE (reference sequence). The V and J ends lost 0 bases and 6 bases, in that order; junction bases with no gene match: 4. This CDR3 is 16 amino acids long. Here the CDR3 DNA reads TGTGCCAGCAGCTTGGACCCTAGCGGGAGGGTCAATGAGCAGTTCTTC. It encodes CASSLDPSGRVNEQFF.

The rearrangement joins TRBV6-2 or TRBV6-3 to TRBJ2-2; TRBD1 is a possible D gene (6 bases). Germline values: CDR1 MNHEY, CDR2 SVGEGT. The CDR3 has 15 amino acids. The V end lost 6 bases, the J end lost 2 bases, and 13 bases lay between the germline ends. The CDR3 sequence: CASSPWDINTGELFF. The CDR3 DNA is TGTGCCAGCAGCCCCTGGGACATCAACACCGGGGAGCTGTTTTTT.

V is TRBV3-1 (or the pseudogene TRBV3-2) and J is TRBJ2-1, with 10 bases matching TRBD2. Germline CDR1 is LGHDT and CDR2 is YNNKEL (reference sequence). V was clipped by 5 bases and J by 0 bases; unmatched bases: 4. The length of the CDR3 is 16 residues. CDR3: CASSARTSGSYNEQFF. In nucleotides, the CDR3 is TGTGCCAGCAGCGCCCGGACTAGCGGCTCCTACAATGAGCAGTTCTTC.

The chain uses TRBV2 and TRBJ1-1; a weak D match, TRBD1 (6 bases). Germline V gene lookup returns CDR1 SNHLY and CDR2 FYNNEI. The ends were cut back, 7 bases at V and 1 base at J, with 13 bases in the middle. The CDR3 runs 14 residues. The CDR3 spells CASKGVETNTEAFF. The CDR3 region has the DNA TGTGCCAGCAAGGGGGTTGAGACGAACACTGAAGCTTTCTTT.

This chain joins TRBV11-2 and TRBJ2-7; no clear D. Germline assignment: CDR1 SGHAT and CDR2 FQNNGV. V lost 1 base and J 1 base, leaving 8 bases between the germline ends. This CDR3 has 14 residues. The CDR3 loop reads CASSLAVGSYEQYF. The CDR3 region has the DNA TGTGCCAGCAGCTTAGCGGTAGGGTCCTACGAGCAGTACTTC.

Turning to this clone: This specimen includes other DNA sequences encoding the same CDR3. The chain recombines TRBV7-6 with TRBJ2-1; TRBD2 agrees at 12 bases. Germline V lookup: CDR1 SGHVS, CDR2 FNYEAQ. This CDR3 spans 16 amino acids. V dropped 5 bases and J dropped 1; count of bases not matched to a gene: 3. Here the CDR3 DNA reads TGTGCCAGCAGCCTTCTAGCGGGAGGGTCCTACAATGAGCAGTTCTTC. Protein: CASSLLAGGSYNEQFF.

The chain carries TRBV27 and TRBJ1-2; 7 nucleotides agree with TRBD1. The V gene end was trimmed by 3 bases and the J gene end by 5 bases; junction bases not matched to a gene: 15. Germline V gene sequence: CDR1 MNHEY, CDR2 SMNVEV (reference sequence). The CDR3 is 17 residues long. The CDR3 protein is CASSFQPRGPVEYGYTF. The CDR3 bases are TGTGCCAGCAGTTTCCAACCGAGGGGGCCGGTGGAGTATGGCTACACCTTC.

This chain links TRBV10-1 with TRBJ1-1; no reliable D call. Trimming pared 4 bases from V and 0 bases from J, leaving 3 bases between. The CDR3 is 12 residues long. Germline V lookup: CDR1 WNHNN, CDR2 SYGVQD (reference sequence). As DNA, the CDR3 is TGCGCCAGCAGTGTGATGAACACTGAAGCTTTCTTT. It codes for CASSVMNTEAFF.

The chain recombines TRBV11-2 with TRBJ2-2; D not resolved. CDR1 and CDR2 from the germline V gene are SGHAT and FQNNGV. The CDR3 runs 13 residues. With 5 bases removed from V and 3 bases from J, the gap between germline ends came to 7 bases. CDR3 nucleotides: TGTGCCAGCAGCCCGAGATACACCGGGGAGCTGTTTTTT. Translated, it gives CASSPRYTGELFF.

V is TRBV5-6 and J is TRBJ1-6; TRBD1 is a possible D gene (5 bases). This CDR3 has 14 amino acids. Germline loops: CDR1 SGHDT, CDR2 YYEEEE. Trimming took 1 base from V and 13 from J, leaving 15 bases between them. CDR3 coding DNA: TGTGCCAGCAGCTTGCGGGACGGCTCTTATCCCCTCCACTTT. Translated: CASSLRDGSYPLHF.

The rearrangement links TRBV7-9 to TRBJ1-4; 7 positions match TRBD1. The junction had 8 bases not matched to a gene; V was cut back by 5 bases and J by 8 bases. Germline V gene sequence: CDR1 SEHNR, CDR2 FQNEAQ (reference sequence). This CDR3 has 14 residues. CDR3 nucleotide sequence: TGTGCCAGCAGCACGGACAGGAAAGACGAAAAACTGTTTTTT. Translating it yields CASSTDRKDEKLFF.

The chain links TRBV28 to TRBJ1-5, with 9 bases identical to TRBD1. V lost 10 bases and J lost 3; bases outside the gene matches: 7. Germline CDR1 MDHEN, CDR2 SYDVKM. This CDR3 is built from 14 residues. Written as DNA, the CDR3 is TGTGCCACCGACAGGGGGTCGGTCAATCAGCCCCAGCATTTT. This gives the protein CATDRGSVNQPQHF.

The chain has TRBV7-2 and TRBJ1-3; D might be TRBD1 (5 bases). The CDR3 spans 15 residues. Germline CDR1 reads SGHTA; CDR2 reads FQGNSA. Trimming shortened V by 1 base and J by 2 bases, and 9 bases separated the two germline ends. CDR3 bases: TGTGCCAGCAGCTTAGGGACACTCGCTGGAAACACCATATATTTT. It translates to CASSLGTLAGNTIYF.

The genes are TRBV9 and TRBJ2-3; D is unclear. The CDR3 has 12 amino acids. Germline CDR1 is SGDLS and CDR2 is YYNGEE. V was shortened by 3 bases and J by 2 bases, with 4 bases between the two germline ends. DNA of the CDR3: TGTGCCAGCAGCGCCCACACAGATACGCAGTATTTT. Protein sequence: CASSAHTDTQYF.

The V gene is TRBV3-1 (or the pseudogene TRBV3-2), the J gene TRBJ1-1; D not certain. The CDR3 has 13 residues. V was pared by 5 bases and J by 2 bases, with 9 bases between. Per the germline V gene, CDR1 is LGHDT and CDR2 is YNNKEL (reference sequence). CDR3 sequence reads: CASSGGVNTEAFF. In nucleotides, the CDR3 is TGTGCCAGCAGCGGCGGGGTTAACACTGAAGCTTTCTTT.

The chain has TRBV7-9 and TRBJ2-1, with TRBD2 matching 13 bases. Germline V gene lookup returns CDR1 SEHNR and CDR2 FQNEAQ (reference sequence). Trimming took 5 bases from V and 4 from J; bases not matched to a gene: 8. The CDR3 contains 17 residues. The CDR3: CASSRLAGGPNYNEQFF. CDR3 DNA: TGTGCCAGCAGCCGACTAGCGGGAGGCCCCAATTACAATGAGCAGTTCTTC.

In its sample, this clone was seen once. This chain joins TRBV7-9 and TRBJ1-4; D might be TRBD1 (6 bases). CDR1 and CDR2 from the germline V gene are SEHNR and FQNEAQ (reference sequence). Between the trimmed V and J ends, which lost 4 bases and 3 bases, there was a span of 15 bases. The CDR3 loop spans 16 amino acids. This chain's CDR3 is CASSWTVRGANEKLFF. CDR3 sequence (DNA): TGTGCCAGCAGCTGGACAGTTCGAGGGGCTAATGAAAAACTGTTTTTT.

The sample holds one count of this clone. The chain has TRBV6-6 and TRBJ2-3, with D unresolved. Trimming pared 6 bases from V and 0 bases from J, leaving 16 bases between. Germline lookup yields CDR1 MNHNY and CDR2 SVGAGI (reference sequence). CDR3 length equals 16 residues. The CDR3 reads CASSTPGRLSTDTQYF. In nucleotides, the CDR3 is TGTGCCAGCAGCACTCCTGGCCGACTTAGCACAGATACGCAGTATTTT.

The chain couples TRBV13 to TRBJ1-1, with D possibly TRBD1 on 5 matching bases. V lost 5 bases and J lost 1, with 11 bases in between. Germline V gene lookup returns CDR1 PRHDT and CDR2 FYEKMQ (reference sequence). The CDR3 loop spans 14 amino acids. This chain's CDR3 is CASSPITGNTEAFF. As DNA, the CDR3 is TGTGCCAGCAGCCCAATTACAGGGAACACTGAAGCTTTCTTT. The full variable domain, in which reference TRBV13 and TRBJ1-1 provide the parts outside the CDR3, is AAGVIQSPRHLIKEKRETATLKCYPIPRHDTVYWYQQGPGQDPQFLISFYEKMQSDKGSIPDRFSAQQFSDYHSELNMSSLELGDSALYFCASSPITGNTEAFFGQGTRLTVV.

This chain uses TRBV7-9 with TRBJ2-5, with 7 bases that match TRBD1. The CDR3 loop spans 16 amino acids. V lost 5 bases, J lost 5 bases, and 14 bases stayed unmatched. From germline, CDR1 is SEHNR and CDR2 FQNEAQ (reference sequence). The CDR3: CASSPKLKGAWETQYF. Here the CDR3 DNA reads TGTGCCAGCAGCCCCAAACTGAAGGGGGCATGGGAGACCCAGTACTTC. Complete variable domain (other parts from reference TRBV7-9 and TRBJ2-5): DTGVSQNPRHKITKRGQNVTFRCDPISEHNRLYWYRQTLGQGPEFLTYFQNEAQLEKSRLLSDRFSAERPKGSFSTLEIQRTEQGDSAMYLCASSPKLKGAWETQYFGPGTRLLVL.

CDR3 DNA: TGTGCCAGCAGTTTTAGCGAGGGGGCAAGGGATTCACCCCTCCACTTT. Translation: CASSFSEGARDSPLHF. V usage is TRBV28 and J usage is TRBJ1-6, with 7 bases identical to TRBD1. The V gene's germline CDR1 is MDHEN and CDR2 SYDVKM. V lost 3 bases, J lost 8 bases, and 10 bases stayed unmatched. The CDR3 covers 16 residues.

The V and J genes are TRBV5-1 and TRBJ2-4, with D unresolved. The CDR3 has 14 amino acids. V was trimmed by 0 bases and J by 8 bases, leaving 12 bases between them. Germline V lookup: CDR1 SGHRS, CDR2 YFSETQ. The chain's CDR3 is CASSLGVSPDIQYF. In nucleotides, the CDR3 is TGCGCCAGCAGCTTGGGTGTCTCCCCGGACATTCAGTACTTC. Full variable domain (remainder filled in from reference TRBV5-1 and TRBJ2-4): KAGVTQTPRYLIKTRGQQVTLSCSPISGHRSVSWYQQTPGQGLQFLFEYFSETQRNKGNFPGRFSGRQFSNSRSEMNVSTLELGDSALYLCASSLGVSPDIQYFGAGTRLSVL.

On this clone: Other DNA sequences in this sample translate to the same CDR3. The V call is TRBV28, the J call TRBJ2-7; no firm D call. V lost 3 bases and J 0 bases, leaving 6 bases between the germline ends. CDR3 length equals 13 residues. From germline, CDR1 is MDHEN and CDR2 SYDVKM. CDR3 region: CASSLGSSYEQYF. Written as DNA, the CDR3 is TGTGCCAGCAGTTTGGGCAGCTCCTACGAGCAGTACTTC.